The next 3 T cell receptor beta chains were all read from a single sample in a study of blood T cell repertoires in COVID-19. Generated by immunoSEQ multiplex PCR, the TCRdb table keeps only in-frame clones and is missing some. The data contain under 300,000 clones, about 91% of them singletons. Sequencing was carried out using peripheral blood. These receptors originate from a woman aged 40 to 50 who had recovered from COVID-19.

J is TRBJ2-7 and V is TRBV10-3, with 7 bases fitting TRBD2. Germline values: CDR1 ENHRY, CDR2 SYGVKD. The CDR3 covers 13 residues. J lost 6 bases, V lost 4 bases, and 6 bases had no gene match. Written as DNA, the CDR3 is TGTGCCATCAGTGTGTCTAGCGGTGCCGAGCAGTACGTC. Translated, it gives CAISVSSGAEQYV.

V is TRBV6-2 or TRBV6-3 and J is TRBJ2-3, with 7 bases identical to TRBD2. The CDR3 is 14 residues long. The germline CDR1 and CDR2 sequences are MNHEY and SVGEGT. The J segment lost 1 base and the V segment lost 2 bases, leaving 0 bases of the junction unmatched. The CDR3 DNA sequence: TGTGCCAGCAGTTACGCGGGGGGCACAGATACGCAGTATTTT. Protein sequence: CASSYAGGTDTQYF.

V is TRBV28 and J is TRBJ1-2; a possible D gene is TRBD1 (5 bases). Germline-derived CDR1 and CDR2 are MDHEN and SYDVKM. V gave up 0 bases and J gave up 6 bases, with 8 bases separating them. The CDR3 is 13 residues long. The DNA of the CDR3 is TGTGCCAGCAGTTTATGGGGGGGAGATGGCTACACCTTC. It is translated as CASSLWGGDGYTF.